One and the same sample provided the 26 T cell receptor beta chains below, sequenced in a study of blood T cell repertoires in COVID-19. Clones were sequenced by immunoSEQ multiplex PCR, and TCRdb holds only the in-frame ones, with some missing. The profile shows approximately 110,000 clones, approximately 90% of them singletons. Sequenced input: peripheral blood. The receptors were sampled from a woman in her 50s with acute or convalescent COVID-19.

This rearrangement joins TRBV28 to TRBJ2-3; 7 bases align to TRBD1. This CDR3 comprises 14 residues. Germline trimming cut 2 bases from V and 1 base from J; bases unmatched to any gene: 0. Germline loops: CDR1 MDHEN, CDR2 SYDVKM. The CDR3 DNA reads TGTGCCAGCAGTTTAACAGGGGGCACAGATACGCAGTATTTT. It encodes CASSLTGGTDTQYF.

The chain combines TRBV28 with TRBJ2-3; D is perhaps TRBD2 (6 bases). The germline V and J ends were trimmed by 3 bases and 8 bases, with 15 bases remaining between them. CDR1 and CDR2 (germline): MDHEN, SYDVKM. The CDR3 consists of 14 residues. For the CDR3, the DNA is TGTGCCAGCAGTTTCTTAGGAGGGAGGAGTACGCAGTATTTT. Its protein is CASSFLGGRSTQYF.

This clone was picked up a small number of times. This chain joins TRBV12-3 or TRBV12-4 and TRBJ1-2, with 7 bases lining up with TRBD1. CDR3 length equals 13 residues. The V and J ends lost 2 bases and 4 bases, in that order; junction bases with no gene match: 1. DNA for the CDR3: TGTGCCAGCAGTTTATCAGGGGGCTATGGCTACACCTTC. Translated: CASSLSGGYGYTF.

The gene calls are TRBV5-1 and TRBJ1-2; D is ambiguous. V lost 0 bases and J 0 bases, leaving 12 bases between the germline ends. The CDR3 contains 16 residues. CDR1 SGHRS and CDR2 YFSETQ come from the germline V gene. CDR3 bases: TGCGCCAGCAGCTTGGGTTCGACACGAGCTAACTATGGCTACACCTTC. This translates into CASSLGSTRANYGYTF.

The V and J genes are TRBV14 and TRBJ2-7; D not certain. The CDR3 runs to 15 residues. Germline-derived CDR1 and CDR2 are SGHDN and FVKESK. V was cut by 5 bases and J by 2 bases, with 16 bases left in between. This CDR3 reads CASSSHDSRTYEQYF. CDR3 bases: TGTGCCAGCAGCTCCCACGACTCAAGAACCTACGAGCAGTACTTC.

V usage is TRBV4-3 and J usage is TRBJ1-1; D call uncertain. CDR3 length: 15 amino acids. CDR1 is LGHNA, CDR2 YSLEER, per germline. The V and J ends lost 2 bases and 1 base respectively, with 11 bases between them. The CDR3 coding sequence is TGCGCCAGCAGCCAAAGCCGTACGGGGAACACTGAAGCTTTCTTT. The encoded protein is CASSQSRTGNTEAFF.

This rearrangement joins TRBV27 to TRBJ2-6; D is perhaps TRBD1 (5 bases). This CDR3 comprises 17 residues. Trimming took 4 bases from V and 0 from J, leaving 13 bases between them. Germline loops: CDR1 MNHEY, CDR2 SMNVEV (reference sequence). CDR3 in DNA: TGTGCCAGCAGTTCAGGGTCCCCATACTCTGGGGCCAACGTCCTGACTTTC. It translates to CASSSGSPYSGANVLTF.

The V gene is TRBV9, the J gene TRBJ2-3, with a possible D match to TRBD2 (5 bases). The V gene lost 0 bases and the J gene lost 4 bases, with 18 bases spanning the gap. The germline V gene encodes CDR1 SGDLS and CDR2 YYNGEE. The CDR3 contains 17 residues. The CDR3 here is CASSVDITGSFSDTQYF. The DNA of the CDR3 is TGTGCCAGCAGCGTAGATATAACGGGGTCCTTCTCAGATACGCAGTATTTT.

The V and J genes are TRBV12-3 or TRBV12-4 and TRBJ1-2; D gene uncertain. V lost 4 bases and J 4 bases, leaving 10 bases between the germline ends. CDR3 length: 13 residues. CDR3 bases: TGTGCCAGCAGTTCGCCAGGTTCCTATGGCTACACCTTC. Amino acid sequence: CASSSPGSYGYTF.

CDR3 sequence reads: CATSGILADTQYF. The CDR3 region has the DNA TGTGCCACCAGTGGAATACTAGCGGATACGCAGTATTTT. This chain uses TRBV24-1 with TRBJ2-3, with 7 bases lining up with TRBD2. The CDR3 length is 13 residues. Trimming took 5 bases from V and 6 from J; bases not matched to a gene: 4. Germline V gene lookup returns CDR1 KGHDR and CDR2 SFDVKD.

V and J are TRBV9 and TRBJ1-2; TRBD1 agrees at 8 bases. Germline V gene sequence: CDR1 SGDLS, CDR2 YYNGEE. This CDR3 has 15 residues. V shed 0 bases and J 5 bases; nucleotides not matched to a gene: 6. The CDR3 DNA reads TGTGCCAGCAGCGTAGGAAGACAGGGGTCGTATGGCTACACCTTC. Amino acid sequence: CASSVGRQGSYGYTF.

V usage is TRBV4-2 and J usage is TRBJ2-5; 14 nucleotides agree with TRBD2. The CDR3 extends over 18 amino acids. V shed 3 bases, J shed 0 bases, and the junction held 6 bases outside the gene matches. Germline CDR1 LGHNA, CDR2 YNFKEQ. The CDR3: CASSQGLAGDSYQETQYF. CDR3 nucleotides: TGTGCCAGCAGCCAGGGACTAGCGGGGGATTCGTACCAAGAGACCCAGTACTTC.

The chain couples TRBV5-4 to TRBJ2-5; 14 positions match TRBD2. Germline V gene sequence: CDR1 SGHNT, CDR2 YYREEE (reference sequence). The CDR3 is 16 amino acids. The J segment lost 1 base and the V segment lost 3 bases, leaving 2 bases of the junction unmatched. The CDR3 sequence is CASSSGLAGGQETQYF. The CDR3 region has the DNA TGTGCCAGCAGCTCTGGACTAGCGGGGGGCCAAGAGACCCAGTACTTC.

CDR3 in amino acids: CASKTDRNYGYTF. CDR3 DNA: TGTGCCAGTAAGACTGACAGAAACTATGGCTACACCTTC. The genes are TRBV19 and TRBJ1-2, with D possibly being TRBD1 (5 bases). Germline lookup yields CDR1 LNHDA and CDR2 SQIVND (reference sequence). V lost 7 bases to trimming and J lost 2 bases, with 11 bases between them. The CDR3 runs to 13 residues.

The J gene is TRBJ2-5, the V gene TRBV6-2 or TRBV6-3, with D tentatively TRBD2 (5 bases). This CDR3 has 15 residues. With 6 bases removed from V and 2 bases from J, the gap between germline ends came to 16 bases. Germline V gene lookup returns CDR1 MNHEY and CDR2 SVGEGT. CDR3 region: CASSPTRTLQETQYF. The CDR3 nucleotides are TGTGCCAGCAGCCCCACTCGGACTTTACAAGAGACCCAGTACTTC.

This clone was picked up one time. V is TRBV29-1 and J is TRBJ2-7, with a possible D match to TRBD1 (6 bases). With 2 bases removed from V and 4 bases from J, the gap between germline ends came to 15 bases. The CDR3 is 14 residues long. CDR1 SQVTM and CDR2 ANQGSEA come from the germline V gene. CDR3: CSVERARGGYEQYF. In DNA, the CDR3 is TGCAGCGTTGAAAGGGCCAGGGGTGGGTACGAGCAGTACTTC.

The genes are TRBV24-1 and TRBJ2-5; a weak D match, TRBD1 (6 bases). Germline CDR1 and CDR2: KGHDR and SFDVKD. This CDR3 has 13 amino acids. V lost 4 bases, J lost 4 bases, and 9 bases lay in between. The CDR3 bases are TGTGCCACCAGTGAGGGACATAGAGAGACCCAGTACTTC. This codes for CATSEGHRETQYF.

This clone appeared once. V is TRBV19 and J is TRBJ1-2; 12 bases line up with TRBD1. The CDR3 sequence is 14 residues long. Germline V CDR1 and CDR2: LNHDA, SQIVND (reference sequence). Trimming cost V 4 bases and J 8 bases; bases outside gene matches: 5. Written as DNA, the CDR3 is TGTGCCAGTAGTACCGGGACAGGGGGCCGAGGCTACACCTTC. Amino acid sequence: CASSTGTGGRGYTF.

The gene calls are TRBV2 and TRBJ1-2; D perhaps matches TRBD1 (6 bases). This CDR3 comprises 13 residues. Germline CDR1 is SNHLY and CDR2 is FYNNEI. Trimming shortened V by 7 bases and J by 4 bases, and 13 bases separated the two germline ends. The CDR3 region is CASKKDRTYGYTF. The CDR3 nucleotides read TGTGCCAGCAAGAAAGACAGGACCTATGGCTACACCTTC.

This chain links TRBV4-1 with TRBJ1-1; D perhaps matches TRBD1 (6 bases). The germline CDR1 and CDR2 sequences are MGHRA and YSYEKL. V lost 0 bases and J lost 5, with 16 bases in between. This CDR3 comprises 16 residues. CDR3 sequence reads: CASSQEEFRGITEAFF. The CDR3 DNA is TGCGCCAGCAGCCAAGAGGAGTTCAGGGGAATTACTGAAGCTTTCTTT.

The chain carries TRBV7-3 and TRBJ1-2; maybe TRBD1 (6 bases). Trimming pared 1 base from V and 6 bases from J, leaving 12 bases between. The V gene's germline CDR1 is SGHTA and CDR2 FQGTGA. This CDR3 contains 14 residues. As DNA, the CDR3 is TGTGCCAGCAGCTTAAATCAGGGGTCGGATGGCTACACCTTC. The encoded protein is CASSLNQGSDGYTF.

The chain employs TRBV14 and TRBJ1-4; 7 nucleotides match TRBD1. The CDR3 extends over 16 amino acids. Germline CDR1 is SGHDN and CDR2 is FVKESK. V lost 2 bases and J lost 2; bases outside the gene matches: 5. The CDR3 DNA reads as TGTGCCAGCAGCCAAAACACAGGGGAGACTAATGAAAAACTGTTTTTT. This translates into CASSQNTGETNEKLFF.

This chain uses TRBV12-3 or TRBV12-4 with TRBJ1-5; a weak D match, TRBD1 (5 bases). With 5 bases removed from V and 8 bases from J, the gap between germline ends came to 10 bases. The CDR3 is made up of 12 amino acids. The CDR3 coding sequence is TGTGCCAGCAGTCGGCCGGGGGAGCCCCAGCATTTT. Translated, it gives CASSRPGEPQHF.

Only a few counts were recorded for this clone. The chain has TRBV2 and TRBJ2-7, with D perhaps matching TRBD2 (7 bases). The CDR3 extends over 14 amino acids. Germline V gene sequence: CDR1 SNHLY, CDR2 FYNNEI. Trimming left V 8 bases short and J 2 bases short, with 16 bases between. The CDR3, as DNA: TGTGCCAGCTCTAGCCCGGGGGGCACCTACGAGCAGTACTTC. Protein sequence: CASSSPGGTYEQYF. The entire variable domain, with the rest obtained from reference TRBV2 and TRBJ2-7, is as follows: EPEVTQTPSHQVTQMGQEVILRCVPISNHLYFYWYRQILGQKVEFLVSFYNNEISEKSEIFDDQFSVERPDGSNFTLKIRSTKLEDSAMYFCASSSPGGTYEQYFGPGTRLTVT.

CDR3 loop: CSASLGNTEAFF. CDR3 nucleotides: TGCAGTGCTAGTCTCGGTAACACTGAAGCTTTCTTT. The chain combines TRBV20-1 with TRBJ1-1; D is unclear. The germline V gene encodes CDR1 DFQATT and CDR2 SNEGSKA (reference sequence). Trimming pared 3 bases from V and 2 bases from J, leaving 7 bases between. CDR3 length equals 12 residues.

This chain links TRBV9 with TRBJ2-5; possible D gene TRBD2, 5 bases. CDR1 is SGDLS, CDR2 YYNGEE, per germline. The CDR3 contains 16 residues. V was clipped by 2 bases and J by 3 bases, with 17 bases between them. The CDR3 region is CASSVGARTLEETQYF. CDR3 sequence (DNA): TGTGCCAGCAGCGTTGGAGCCCGGACTCTCGAAGAGACCCAGTACTTC.